A single sample gave rise to the 31 T cell receptor beta chains below, sequenced in a study of monozygotic twins with inflammatory bowel disease (dated by TCRdb to between 2018 and 2021). The method behind the library was 5' RACE. The reads were generated on an Illumina HiSeq 2500. One entry per CDR3 protein sequence results from the TCRdb reprocessing of the reads, with DNA left out. The table for this sample lists roughly 170,000 distinct CDR3 sequences. The top ten constitute approximately 7% of the sample. Specimen: blood. These receptors were obtained from a human donor with ulcerative colitis or Crohn's disease, or a healthy co-twin of an affected twin (not recorded which).

The V and J genes are TRBV5-6 and TRBJ1-1; without DNA, the TCRdb call of TRBD1 cannot be checked. This CDR3 is 15 amino acids long. Germline V CDR1 and CDR2: SGHDT, YYEEEE. The CDR3 loop reads CASSLDRGRATEAFF.

The rearrangement uses TRBV10-3 and TRBJ2-2; the TRBD1 assignment by TCRdb is unverifiable without DNA. The CDR3 runs to 12 residues. CDR1 is ENHRY and CDR2 is SYGVKD in the germline V gene. The CDR3 region is CAISEGAGELFF.

The chain joins TRBV15 to TRBJ1-1. Looked up from germline, CDR1 is LNHNV and CDR2 is YYDKDF (reference sequence). The CDR3 is 13 residues long. This chain's CDR3 is CATSRQMNTEAFF.

The rearrangement links TRBV20-1 to TRBJ1-5. The CDR3 consists of 14 residues. Germline CDR1 and CDR2: DFQATT and SNEGSKA (reference sequence). CDR3 protein: CSASRQGSAWPQHF.

The rearrangement links TRBV28 to TRBJ2-3; TCRdb gives TRBD1 as the D gene, but with no DNA this cannot be confirmed. CDR1 is MDHEN and CDR2 is SYDVKM in the germline V gene. The CDR3 length is 15 residues. CDR3 sequence: CASNRDGRRTDTQYF.

V gene TRBV20-1 combines with J gene TRBJ1-1; TCRdb reports TRBD1, a call that lacks DNA to check it against. Germline V lookup: CDR1 DFQATT, CDR2 SNEGSKA (reference sequence). CDR3 size: 12 residues. The CDR3 spells CSARTGRTEAFF.

The V gene is TRBV5-1, the J gene TRBJ2-2. This CDR3 has 15 amino acids. CDR1 and CDR2 (germline): SGHRS, YFSETQ. This chain's CDR3 is CASSLGITNTGELFF.

The rearrangement uses TRBV20-1 and TRBJ2-7; without DNA, the TCRdb call of TRBD1 cannot be checked. CDR1 is DFQATT, CDR2 SNEGSKA, per germline (reference sequence). The CDR3 consists of 13 residues. CDR3: CSAGTGALYEQYF.

CDR3: CASSPGLALFGETQYF. The chain couples TRBV7-2 to TRBJ2-5; lacking DNA, the TRBD2 call made by TCRdb goes unchecked. CDR3 length equals 16 residues. From germline, CDR1 is SGHTA and CDR2 FQGNSA.

The chain combines TRBV29-1 with TRBJ1-1. Germline CDR1 reads SQVTM; CDR2 reads ANQGSEA. The CDR3 contains 13 residues. CDR3 loop: CSVSRGPNTEAFF.

The chain links TRBV25-1 to TRBJ1-2. CDR1 is MGHDK, CDR2 SYGVNS, per germline. CDR3 size: 12 residues. Here the CDR3 reads CASSQSGVGYTF.

The chain has TRBV5-1 and TRBJ2-1. In germline, CDR1 is SGHRS, CDR2 YFSETQ. The CDR3 is 16 amino acids. The CDR3 loop reads CASSLGLAGPYNEQFF.

The CDR3: CASSQDGGNEQYF. The rearrangement joins TRBV4-3 to TRBJ2-7; the TCRdb D gene call, TRBD1, has no DNA to confirm it. This CDR3 is built from 13 residues. The germline V gene has CDR1 LGHNA and CDR2 YSLEER.

The chain combines TRBV6-1 with TRBJ1-6. The germline CDR1 and CDR2 sequences are MNHNS and SASEGT. This CDR3 is 13 amino acids long. Here the CDR3 reads CASSESWGSPLHF.

The V gene is TRBV5-1, the J gene TRBJ1-1; TCRdb's D call, TRBD1, is unchecked because there is no DNA. Germline CDR1 reads SGHRS; CDR2 reads YFSETQ. The CDR3 runs to 14 residues. CDR3 in amino acids: CASSPGIRNTEAFF. Together with reference TRBV5-1 and TRBJ1-1, the CDR3 gives the full variable domain: KAGVTQTPRYLIKTRGQQVTLSCSPISGHRSVSWYQQTPGQGLQFLFEYFSETQRNKGNFPGRFSGRQFSNSRSEMNVSTLELGDSALYLCASSPGIRNTEAFFGQGTRLTVV.

The rearrangement links TRBV20-1 to TRBJ1-1; TCRdb selects TRBD1, and the lack of DNA leaves this call unchecked. The CDR3 extends over 12 amino acids. The germline V gene encodes CDR1 DFQATT and CDR2 SNEGSKA (reference sequence). CDR3 residues: CSAKPWGTEAFF.

This chain joins TRBV5-1 and TRBJ1-1; TCRdb's assignment of TRBD1 cannot be checked, as there is no DNA. Per the germline V gene, CDR1 is SGHRS and CDR2 is YFSETQ. The length of the CDR3 is 14 residues. The CDR3 here is CASSSGHLNTEAFF.

V gene TRBV5-1 combines with J gene TRBJ1-4; with no DNA, the TCRdb D assignment of TRBD1 cannot be verified. The CDR3 extends over 14 amino acids. Germline CDR1 SGHRS, CDR2 YFSETQ. The CDR3 spells CASSSGMTNEKLFF.

The genes are TRBV5-1 and TRBJ1-2; TCRdb names TRBD1, which stays unverified in the absence of DNA. Germline loops: CDR1 SGHRS, CDR2 YFSETQ. The CDR3 is 15 residues long. The CDR3 here is CASRLRDSFHYGYTF.

The chain is built from TRBV11-2 and TRBJ2-3; TCRdb's D gene call, TRBD1, goes unchecked for lack of DNA. The CDR3 has 16 amino acids. CDR1 and CDR2 (germline): SGHAT, FQNNGV. The CDR3 reads CASSFTGGGRTDTQYF.

The J gene is TRBJ2-1, the V gene TRBV11-2. The CDR3 contains 14 residues. Germline V gene data show CDR1 as SGHAT and CDR2 as FQNNGV. CDR3 amino acids: CASSLVRTGNEQFF.

CDR3 sequence reads: CASSRVTQAYGYTF. This sequence joins TRBV18 and TRBJ1-2. The V gene's germline CDR1 is KGHSH and CDR2 LQKENI. This CDR3 spans 14 amino acids.

The rearrangement uses TRBV6-2 or TRBV6-3 and TRBJ2-1; the TCRdb call, TRBD2, lacks DNA for checking. Germline CDR1 and CDR2: MNHEY and SVGEGT. CDR3 length equals 15 residues. The CDR3 sequence is CASRGSGSSYNEQFF.

The chain carries TRBV5-1 and TRBJ1-2; there is no DNA to check the TCRdb D call of TRBD1. This CDR3 spans 16 amino acids. Germline CDR1 SGHRS, CDR2 YFSETQ. CDR3: CASSLTPGEKNYGYTF.

The rearrangement links TRBV6-4 to TRBJ2-1; the D gene TCRdb calls, TRBD1, cannot be checked with no DNA. The CDR3 loop spans 17 amino acids. Germline assignment: CDR1 MRHNA and CDR2 SNTAGT. Here the CDR3 reads CASSDNFGTENFNEQFF.

This chain joins TRBV20-1 and TRBJ2-3. Per germline, CDR1 DFQATT and CDR2 SNEGSKA (reference sequence). There are 12 residues in the CDR3. The CDR3: CSAPEPRDTQYF.

The chain uses TRBV6-2 or TRBV6-3 and TRBJ1-2; TCRdb reports TRBD1, a call that lacks DNA to check it against. This CDR3 spans 17 amino acids. Germline V gene sequence: CDR1 MNHEY, CDR2 SVGEGT. This CDR3 reads CASSHLRRIGAFYGYTF.

The V call is TRBV5-1, the J call TRBJ1-2; without DNA, the TCRdb call of TRBD1 cannot be checked. Germline lookup yields CDR1 SGHRS and CDR2 YFSETQ. The CDR3 runs 16 residues. CDR3 sequence reads: CASSLGTAGLGYGYTF.

The chain joins TRBV12-3 or TRBV12-4 to TRBJ1-6; checking the TCRdb D call of TRBD1 is not possible without DNA. This CDR3 has 14 amino acids. The CDR3 here is CASSLNRANSPLHF.

The chain has TRBV5-6 and TRBJ2-1; TCRdb outputs TRBD1, but without DNA this stays unchecked. The CDR3 runs 13 residues. Germline V lookup: CDR1 SGHDT, CDR2 YYEEEE. The CDR3 spells CASSSLSGGRRFF.

The chain couples TRBV12-3 or TRBV12-4 to TRBJ1-5; checking the TCRdb D call of TRBD1 is not possible without DNA. The CDR3 loop spans 17 amino acids. CDR3: CASSLLGTVQMNQPQHF.